The T cell receptor (beta chain) described here comes from a study of breast tumors, draining lymph nodes, adjacent tissues. Points on this clonotype: Its antigen is unknown.

TCRdb re-analysed the multiplex PCR reads in MiXCR, keeping a single row per CDR3 protein. The sample holds about 200,000 distinct CDR3 sequences, roughly 31% seen once. Notes on the study in general: Tumor TCR diversity was below lymph nodes but above nontumor tissue.

The lymph nodes were axillary draining lymph nodes from breast cancer patients. Germline CDR1 and CDR2: GTSNPN and SVGIG (reference sequence). Trimming pared 3 bases from V and 12 bases from J, leaving 20 bases between. The CDR3 length is 14 residues. The sample consisted of axillary lymph node tissue. The chain joins TRBV30 to TRBJ1-4, with D unresolved. The sequence derives from a female donor with breast cancer. Some clones in this sample may be carry-over from other donors' samples. This CDR3 is CAWSIEGNNEQLFF. The CDR3 nucleotides are TGTGCCTGGAGCATCGAAGGGAACAATGAGCAACTGTTTTTT.